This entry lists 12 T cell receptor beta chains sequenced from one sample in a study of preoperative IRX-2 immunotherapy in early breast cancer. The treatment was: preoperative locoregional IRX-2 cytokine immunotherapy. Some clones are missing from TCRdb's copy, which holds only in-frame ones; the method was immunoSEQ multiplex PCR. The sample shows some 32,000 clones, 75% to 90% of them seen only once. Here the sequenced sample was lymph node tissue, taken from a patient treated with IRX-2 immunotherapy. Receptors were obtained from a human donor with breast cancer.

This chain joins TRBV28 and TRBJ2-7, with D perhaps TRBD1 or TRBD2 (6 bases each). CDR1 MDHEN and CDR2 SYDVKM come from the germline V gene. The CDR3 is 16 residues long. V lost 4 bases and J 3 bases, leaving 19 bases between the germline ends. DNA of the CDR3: TGTGCCAGCAGTTCCGTCCCGGGGGCCGAGGACTACGAGCAGTACTTC. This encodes CASSSVPGAEDYEQYF.

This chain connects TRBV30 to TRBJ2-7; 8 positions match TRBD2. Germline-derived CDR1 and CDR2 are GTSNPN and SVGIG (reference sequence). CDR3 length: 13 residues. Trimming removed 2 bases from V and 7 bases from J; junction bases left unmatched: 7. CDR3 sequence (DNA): TGTGCCTGGAGTTTTGGACTAGCTGGGGAGCAGTACTTC. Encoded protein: CAWSFGLAGEQYF.

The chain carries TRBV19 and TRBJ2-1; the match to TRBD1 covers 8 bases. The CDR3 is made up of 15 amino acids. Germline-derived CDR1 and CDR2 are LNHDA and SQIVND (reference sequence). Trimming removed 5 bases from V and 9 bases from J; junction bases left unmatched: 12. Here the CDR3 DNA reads TGTGCCAGTAGTCCACGACAGGGGTTTATTAGTGAGCAGTTCTTC. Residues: CASSPRQGFISEQFF.

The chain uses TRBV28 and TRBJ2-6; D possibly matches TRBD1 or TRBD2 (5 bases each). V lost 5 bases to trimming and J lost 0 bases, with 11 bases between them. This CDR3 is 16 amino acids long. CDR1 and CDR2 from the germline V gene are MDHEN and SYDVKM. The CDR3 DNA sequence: TGTGCCAGCAGTATCCAGGGAGCCTCTGGGGCCAACGTCCTGACTTTC. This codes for CASSIQGASGANVLTF.

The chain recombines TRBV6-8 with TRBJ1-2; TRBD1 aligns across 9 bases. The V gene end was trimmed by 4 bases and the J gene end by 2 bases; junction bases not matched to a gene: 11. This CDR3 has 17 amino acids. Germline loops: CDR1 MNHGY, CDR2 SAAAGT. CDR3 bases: TGTGCCAGCAGTTTTGGGACAGGGAGGGTAGCAAACTATGGCTACACCTTC. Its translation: CASSFGTGRVANYGYTF.

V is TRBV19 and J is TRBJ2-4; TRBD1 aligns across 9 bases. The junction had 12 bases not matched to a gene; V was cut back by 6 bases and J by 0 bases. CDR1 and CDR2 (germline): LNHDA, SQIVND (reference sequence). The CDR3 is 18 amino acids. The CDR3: CASSLSGGQGLAKNIQYF. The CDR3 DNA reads TGTGCCAGTAGCCTCTCAGGGGGACAGGGACTAGCCAAAAACATTCAGTACTTC.

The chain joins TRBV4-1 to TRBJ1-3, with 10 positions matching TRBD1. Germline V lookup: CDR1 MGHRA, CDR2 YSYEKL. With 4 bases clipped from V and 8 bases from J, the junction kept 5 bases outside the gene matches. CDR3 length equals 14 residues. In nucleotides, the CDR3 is TGCGCCAGCAGCCGGGACAGGGGAGGAGACACCATATATTTT. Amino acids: CASSRDRGGDTIYF.

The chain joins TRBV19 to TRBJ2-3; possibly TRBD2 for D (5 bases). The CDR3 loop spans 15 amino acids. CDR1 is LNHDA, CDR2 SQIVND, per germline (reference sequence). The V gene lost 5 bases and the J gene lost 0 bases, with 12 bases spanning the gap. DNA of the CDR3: TGTGCCAGTAGTCCTCGGGGATTTAGCACAGATACGCAGTATTTT. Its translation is CASSPRGFSTDTQYF.

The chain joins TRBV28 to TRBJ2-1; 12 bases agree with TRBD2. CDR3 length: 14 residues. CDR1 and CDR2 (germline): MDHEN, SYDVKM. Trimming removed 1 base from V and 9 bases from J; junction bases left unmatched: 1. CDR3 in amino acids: CASSLLTSGGEQFF. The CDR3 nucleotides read TGTGCCAGCAGTTTATTGACTAGCGGGGGTGAGCAGTTCTTC.

CDR3 sequence reads: CASSPGTGANVLTF. DNA for the CDR3: TGTGCCAGCTCACCAGGCACTGGGGCCAACGTCCTGACTTTC. The chain links TRBV18 to TRBJ2-6, with no clear D. The CDR3 spans 14 residues. V was clipped by 2 bases and J by 2 bases, with 4 bases between them. Germline CDR1 is KGHSH and CDR2 is LQKENI.

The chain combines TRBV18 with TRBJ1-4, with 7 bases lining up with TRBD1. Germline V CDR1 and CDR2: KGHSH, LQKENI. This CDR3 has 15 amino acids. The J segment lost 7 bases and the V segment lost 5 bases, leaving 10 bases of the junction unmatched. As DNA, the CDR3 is TGTGCCAGCTCATCGCGACAGGGCGGAACTGAAAAACTGTTTTTT. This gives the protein CASSSRQGGTEKLFF.

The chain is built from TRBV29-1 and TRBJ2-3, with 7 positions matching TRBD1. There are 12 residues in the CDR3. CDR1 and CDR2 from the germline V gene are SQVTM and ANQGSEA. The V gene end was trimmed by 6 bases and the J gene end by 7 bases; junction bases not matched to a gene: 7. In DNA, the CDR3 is TGCAGCGTGAGGGACAGCTCCTATACGCAGTATTTT. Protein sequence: CSVRDSSYTQYF.